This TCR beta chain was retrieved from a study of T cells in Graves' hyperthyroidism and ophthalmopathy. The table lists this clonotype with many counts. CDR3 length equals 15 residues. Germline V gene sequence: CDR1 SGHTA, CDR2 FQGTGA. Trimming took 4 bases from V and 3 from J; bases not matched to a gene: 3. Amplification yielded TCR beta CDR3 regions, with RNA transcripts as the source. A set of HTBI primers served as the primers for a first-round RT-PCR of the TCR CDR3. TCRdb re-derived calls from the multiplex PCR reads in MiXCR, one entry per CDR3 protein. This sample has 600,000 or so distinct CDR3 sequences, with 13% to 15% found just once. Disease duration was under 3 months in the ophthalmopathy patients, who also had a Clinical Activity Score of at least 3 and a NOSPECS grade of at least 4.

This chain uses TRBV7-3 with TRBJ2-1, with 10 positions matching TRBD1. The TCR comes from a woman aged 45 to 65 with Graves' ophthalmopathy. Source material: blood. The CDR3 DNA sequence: TGTGCCAGCAGCTCCCGGACAGGGGGCTACAATGAGCAGTTCTTC. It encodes CASSSRTGGYNEQFF.